One sample yielded the 9 T cell receptor beta chains listed below, sequenced in a study of T-cell memory formation after mild COVID-19. TCRdb reprocessed the 5' RACE reads via MiXCR and lists one record per CDR3 protein. The data contain about 350,000 distinct CDR3 sequences, roughly 13% of them singletons. Material for sequencing was PBMCs or a T cell subset sorted from them (not recorded which). These receptors all stem from a man younger than 35 who had mild COVID-19 (a few samples of this study predate the infection). Cell type and time point are not known.

This clonotype was recorded many times. V is TRBV7-3 and J is TRBJ2-1; D is possibly TRBD1 (6 bases). V was clipped by 0 bases and J by 4 bases, with 10 bases between them. The CDR3 consists of 15 residues. Per the germline V gene, CDR1 is SGHTA and CDR2 is FQGTGA. CDR3 loop: CASSLTGANYNEQFF. The CDR3 DNA reads TGTGCCAGCAGCTTAACGGGGGCCAATTACAATGAGCAGTTCTTC. Full variable domain (rest looked up from reference TRBV7-3 and TRBJ2-1): GAGVSQTPSNKVTEKGKYVELRCDPISGHTALYWYRQSLGQGPEFLIYFQGTGAADDSGLPNDRFFAVRPEGSVSTLKIQRTERGDSAVYLCASSLTGANYNEQFFGPGTRLTVL.

The chain couples TRBV7-2 to TRBJ1-2; D gene uncertain. CDR3 length: 13 residues. The V gene lost 1 base and the J gene lost 8 bases, with 11 bases spanning the gap. Germline V gene lookup returns CDR1 SGHTA and CDR2 FQGNSA. CDR3 in DNA: TGTGCCAGCAGCTTAGACGACGGCGCCGGCTACACCTTC. It codes for CASSLDDGAGYTF.

V and J are TRBV29-1 and TRBJ2-1; 8 bases match TRBD2. Germline V CDR1 and CDR2: SQVTM, ANQGSEA. V gave up 3 bases and J gave up 5 bases; unmatched junction bases: 6. This CDR3 region has 14 residues. CDR3 loop: CSVEVQLADNEQFF. CDR3 bases: TGCAGCGTTGAGGTGCAACTAGCGGACAATGAGCAGTTCTTC.

At least ten counts were recorded for this clonotype. This chain uses TRBV5-1 with TRBJ2-5, with D maybe TRBD1 (5 bases). Trimming took 0 bases from V and 2 from J, leaving 8 bases between them. This CDR3 comprises 14 residues. Germline CDR1 SGHRS, CDR2 YFSETQ. The CDR3 DNA follows: TGCGCCAGCAGCTTGGCCCCAGGGCAAGAGACCCAGTACTTC. Translation: CASSLAPGQETQYF.

This clonotype was seen a single time. The chain links TRBV10-3 to TRBJ1-6; D not certain. This CDR3 comprises 14 residues. The germline V gene has CDR1 ENHRY and CDR2 SYGVKD. The V end lost 0 bases, the J end lost 10 bases, and 10 bases lay between the germline ends. CDR3 DNA sequence: TGTGCCATCAGTGAGTCGTGGGAAGGATCACCCCTCCACTTT. Residues: CAISESWEGSPLHF.

This clonotype has ten or more counts. The chain recombines TRBV5-5 with TRBJ2-4; D might be TRBD1 (5 bases). The CDR3 sequence is 16 residues long. V was pared by 4 bases and J by 0 bases, with 14 bases between. Germline CDR1 and CDR2: SGHKS and YYEKEE (reference sequence). The CDR3 here is CASSPRVLLAKNIQYF. The CDR3 DNA reads as TGTGCCAGCAGCCCCAGGGTCTTACTAGCCAAAAACATTCAGTACTTC. Full variable domain (outside the CDR3, taken from reference TRBV5-5 and TRBJ2-4): DAGVTQSPTHLIKTRGQQVTLRCSPISGHKSVSWYQQVLGQGPQFIFQYYEKEERGRGNFPDRFSARQFPNYSSELNVNALLLGDSALYLCASSPRVLLAKNIQYFGAGTRLSVL.

This clonotype was counted a few times. CDR3 nucleotide sequence: TGCAGCGTCTCCCGGTCTCAAGAGACCCAGTACTTC. Its translation: CSVSRSQETQYF. The chain recombines TRBV29-1 with TRBJ2-5; no firm D call. V shed 6 bases and J shed 2 bases, with 10 bases lying between them. In germline, CDR1 is SQVTM, CDR2 ANQGSEA. The CDR3 has 12 residues.

In its sample, this clonotype was seen a few times. The J gene is TRBJ2-5, the V gene TRBV5-1, with TRBD1 as a possible D gene (6 bases). V lost 0 bases and J 3 bases, leaving 9 bases between the germline ends. This CDR3 spans 14 amino acids. The germline CDR1 and CDR2 sequences are SGHRS and YFSETQ. Written as DNA, the CDR3 is TGCGCCAGCAGCTTGGTGGGGGCCGAAGAGACCCAGTACTTC. Translation: CASSLVGAEETQYF.

This sequence joins TRBV6-5 and TRBJ1-6; perhaps TRBD1 as D (5 bases). Per germline, CDR1 MNHEY and CDR2 SVGAGI. This CDR3 has 16 residues. V lost 2 bases and J 7 bases, leaving 15 bases between the germline ends. CDR3 bases: TGTGCCAGCAGTTACGGCGGCAGGGTAGGGAATTCACCCCTCCACTTT. It codes for CASSYGGRVGNSPLHF.